A single sample gave rise to the 9 T cell receptor beta chains below, sequenced in a study of blood T cell repertoires in COVID-19. Sequencing used immunoSEQ multiplex PCR; TCRdb keeps in-frame clones, though not all of them. This sample has 25,000 to 30,000 clones, with around 90% found just once. Sequenced: peripheral blood. The receptors here all came from a man aged 45-65 years with active COVID-19.

The V and J genes are TRBV18 and TRBJ2-3; a weak D match, TRBD2 (6 bases). CDR1 is KGHSH, CDR2 LQKENI, per germline. Trimming left V 4 bases short and J 0 bases short, with 20 bases between. The length of the CDR3 is 18 residues. DNA for the CDR3: TGTGCCAGCTCACGAGATCCGGGACTCCGACCCAGCACAGATACGCAGTATTTT. Translating gives CASSRDPGLRPSTDTQYF.

V usage is TRBV6-2 or TRBV6-3 and J usage is TRBJ2-7, with 8 positions matching TRBD2. Germline-derived CDR1 and CDR2 are MNHEY and SVGEGT. V shed 7 bases, J shed 3 bases, and the junction held 17 bases outside the gene matches. This CDR3 comprises 17 residues. In DNA, the CDR3 is TGTGCCAGCACCCCCCCCGCAATGGGACTAGTCGGCTACGAGCAGTACTTC. It translates to CASTPPAMGLVGYEQYF.

CDR3 residues: CASSLRTSTNEQYV. Here the CDR3 DNA reads TGTGCCAGCAGCCTACGTACTAGCACGAACGAGCAGTACGTC. V usage is TRBV5-4 and J usage is TRBJ2-7; perhaps TRBD2 as D (6 bases). Deletions cut 4 bases from V and 5 bases from J, with 16 bases between. The V gene's germline CDR1 is SGHNT and CDR2 YYREEE (reference sequence). The CDR3 contains 14 residues.

The V gene is TRBV5-5, the J gene TRBJ2-7, with 9 positions matching TRBD1. Losses at the gene ends were 3 bases for V and 3 bases for J; bases not matched to a gene: 7. The CDR3 runs 15 residues. The germline V gene encodes CDR1 SGHKS and CDR2 YYEKEE (reference sequence). CDR3 region: CASSSTGTGIYEQYF. The DNA of the CDR3 is TGTGCCAGCAGCTCGACCGGGACAGGGATCTACGAGCAGTACTTC.

CDR3 in amino acids: CASSLWGENQPQHF. DNA for the CDR3: TGTGCCAGCAGCCTGTGGGGGGAAAATCAGCCCCAGCATTTT. The V call is TRBV7-9, the J call TRBJ1-5, with D perhaps matching TRBD1 (5 bases). The CDR3 totals 14 residues. Deletions cut 5 bases from V and 4 bases from J, with 12 bases between. From germline, CDR1 is SEHNR and CDR2 FQNEAQ (reference sequence).

This rearrangement joins TRBV19 to TRBJ2-2, with a weak D call TRBD2 (5 bases). CDR1 and CDR2 from the germline V gene are LNHDA and SQIVND (reference sequence). The CDR3 covers 16 residues. V lost 7 bases to trimming and J lost 2 bases, with 17 bases between them. The CDR3 region is CASTPEGSRNTGELFF. Here the CDR3 DNA reads TGTGCCAGTACCCCAGAGGGCAGCCGAAACACCGGGGAGCTGTTTTTT.

V is TRBV5-5 and J is TRBJ1-1, with D possibly matching TRBD1 (6 bases). The CDR3 extends over 14 amino acids. The germline gives CDR1 SGHKS, CDR2 YYEKEE (reference sequence). Deletions cut 0 bases from V and 4 bases from J, with 10 bases between. DNA for the CDR3: TGTGCCAGCAGCTTGGCACAGGGTTTCACTGAAGCTTTCTTT. Amino acids: CASSLAQGFTEAFF.

The genes are TRBV25-1 and TRBJ1-5, with D maybe TRBD1 (6 bases). Germline V gene sequence: CDR1 MGHDK, CDR2 SYGVNS. With 4 bases removed from V and 3 bases from J, the gap between germline ends came to 10 bases. CDR3 length: 14 amino acids. The CDR3 reads CASSAGHYNQPQHF. The CDR3 bases are TGTGCCAGCAGTGCGGGACACTACAATCAGCCCCAGCATTTT.

The chain couples TRBV27 to TRBJ2-7, with unresolved D. V lost 0 bases and J 2 bases, leaving 8 bases between the germline ends. Germline-derived CDR1 and CDR2 are MNHEY and SMNVEV (reference sequence). CDR3 length: 14 residues. CDR3 in DNA: TGTGCCAGCAGTTTATCCCTGGCCCCCTACGAGCAGTACTTC. Its protein product is CASSLSLAPYEQYF.